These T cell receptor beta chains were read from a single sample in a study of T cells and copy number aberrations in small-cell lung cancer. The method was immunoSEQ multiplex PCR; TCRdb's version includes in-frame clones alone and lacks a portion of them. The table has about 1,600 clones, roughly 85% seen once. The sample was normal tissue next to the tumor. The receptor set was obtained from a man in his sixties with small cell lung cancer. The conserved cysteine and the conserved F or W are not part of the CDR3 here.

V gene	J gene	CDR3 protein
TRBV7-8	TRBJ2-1	ASSSQGRGSYNEQF
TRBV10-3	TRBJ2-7	AISEGTYEQY
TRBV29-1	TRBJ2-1	SVEWLAGVRYNEQF
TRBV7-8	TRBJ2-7	ASSLGTGIYEQY
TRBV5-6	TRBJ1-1	ASRSTGGVTGTEAF
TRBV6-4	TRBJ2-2	ASSPMDGHTGELF
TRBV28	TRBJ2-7	ASTPPRGPLY
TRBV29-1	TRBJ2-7	SVEGGGTSSYEQY
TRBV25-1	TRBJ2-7	ASSASPYEQY
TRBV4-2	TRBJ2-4	ASSRGTTENIQY
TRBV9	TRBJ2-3	ASSVAPNRETDTQY
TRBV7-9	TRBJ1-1	ASSPPGTGSTEAF
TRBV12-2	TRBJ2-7	ASRLGCRYSYEQY
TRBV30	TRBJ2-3	AWSVTRGDTQY
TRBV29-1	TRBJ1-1	SARGFDTEAF